The 13 T cell receptor beta chains below were found in one sample sequenced in a study of beta chain features in type 1 diabetes. Their specific antigens are unknown. Findings and limits, study-wide: Within each of all four CD4+ subsets, Type 1 diabetes patients had TCRB CDR3s that were moderately but significantly shorter.

As every portion of the isolated RNA was reverse transcribed, the sequencing read expressed TCRB transcripts. Method: immunoSEQ multiplex PCR; TCRdb's copy keeps in-frame clones and lacks some. This table holds under 200,000 clones, around 8% found once. The sample comprised central memory CD4+ T cells from blood. The receptors were sampled from a woman under 30 with type 1 diabetes.

This clone turned up a few times. The chain has TRBV28 and TRBJ1-4; weak D call: TRBD1 (5 bases). Trimming pared 7 bases from V and 7 bases from J, leaving 19 bases between. The CDR3 loop spans 15 amino acids. The germline V gene encodes CDR1 MDHEN and CDR2 SYDVKM. CDR3 residues: CASTTSKGVAEKLFF. CDR3 sequence (DNA): TGTGCCAGCACCACGAGTAAAGGGGTGGCTGAAAAACTGTTTTTT.

This clone was seen more than once but under ten times. CDR3 coding DNA: TGTGCCTGGTCGACAGGGGGCTATGGCTACACCTTC. This sequence encodes CAWSTGGYGYTF. The genes are TRBV30 and TRBJ1-2, with 9 bases matching TRBD1. The V gene end was trimmed by 5 bases and the J gene end by 4 bases; junction bases not matched to a gene: 2. From germline, CDR1 is GTSNPN and CDR2 SVGIG (reference sequence). CDR3 size: 12 residues.

This chain uses TRBV2 with TRBJ1-1, with unresolved D. Germline V gene lookup returns CDR1 SNHLY and CDR2 FYNNEI. V lost 8 bases and J 1 base, leaving 17 bases between the germline ends. CDR3 size: 15 residues. This chain's CDR3 is CASSPTGKGNTEAFF. CDR3 in DNA: TGTGCCAGCTCTCCCACCGGGAAAGGGAACACTGAAGCTTTCTTT.

The V gene is TRBV2, the J gene TRBJ1-1; D remains ambiguous. Per the germline V gene, CDR1 is SNHLY and CDR2 is FYNNEI. V was clipped by 6 bases and J by 1 base, with 9 bases between them. The CDR3 has 13 residues. For the CDR3, the DNA is TGTGCCAGCAGACATACAGAGAACACTGAAGCTTTCTTT. It encodes CASRHTENTEAFF.

This clone came up a few times. The gene calls are TRBV5-4 and TRBJ2-5, with 7 positions matching TRBD1. This CDR3 spans 16 amino acids. The V gene end was trimmed by 4 bases and the J gene end by 5 bases; junction bases not matched to a gene: 14. Germline CDR1 SGHNT, CDR2 YYREEE (reference sequence). CDR3 residues: CASSPGGEGAGETQYF. The CDR3 region has the DNA TGTGCCAGCAGCCCAGGAGGAGAGGGGGCAGGGGAGACCCAGTACTTC.

This clone was seen a few times. The V and J genes are TRBV6-6 and TRBJ2-5; 8 positions match TRBD1. Germline CDR1 and CDR2: MNHNY and SVGAGI (reference sequence). This CDR3 has 13 amino acids. V trimming: 7 bases; J trimming: 3 bases; junction bases outside the gene matches: 4. CDR3 in DNA: TGTGCCAGCACCCCGGACAGGGAAGAGACCCAGTACTTC. The encoded protein is CASTPDREETQYF.

This clone was recorded a few times. V gene TRBV4-3 combines with J gene TRBJ1-2, with TRBD1 identical over 12 bases. Trimming removed 2 bases from V and 3 bases from J; junction bases left unmatched: 13. This CDR3 contains 19 residues. Germline V CDR1 and CDR2: LGHNA, YSLEER. The chain's CDR3 is CASSQHTGTGGLYDYGYTF. As DNA, the CDR3 is TGCGCCAGCAGCCAACACACCGGGACAGGGGGCTTATATGACTATGGCTACACCTTC.

This chain joins TRBV28 and TRBJ2-1; the match to TRBD2 covers 10 bases. The CDR3 contains 15 residues. J lost 7 bases, V lost 2 bases, and 5 bases had no gene match. Germline V CDR1 and CDR2: MDHEN, SYDVKM. The CDR3 coding sequence is TGTGCCAGCAGTTTACTGGGACTAGCGAGTAATGAGCAGTTCTTC. Protein: CASSLLGLASNEQFF.

This clone occurred a few times. The rearrangement uses TRBV7-2 and TRBJ1-2, with D possibly matching TRBD1 (6 bases). In germline, CDR1 is SGHTA, CDR2 FQGNSA. The CDR3 length is 13 residues. V was trimmed by 3 bases and J by 7 bases, leaving 12 bases between them. This CDR3 reads CASSFSGERGYTF. The CDR3 DNA sequence: TGTGCCAGCAGCTTTTCAGGGGAGCGTGGCTACACCTTC.

This clone showed up many times. The chain employs TRBV30 and TRBJ1-4; D not certain. The CDR3 extends over 16 amino acids. Looked up from germline, CDR1 is GTSNPN and CDR2 is SVGIG (reference sequence). V lost 3 bases, J lost 0 bases, and 14 bases lay in between. As DNA, the CDR3 is TGTGCCTGGAGGGGCGGCCGGGGAACAACTAATGAAAAACTGTTTTTT. Its protein is CAWRGGRGTTNEKLFF.

This chain connects TRBV5-1 to TRBJ2-3, with D tentatively TRBD2 (5 bases). Germline loops: CDR1 SGHRS, CDR2 YFSETQ. Trimming cost V 4 bases and J 2 bases, with 14 bases left between them. This CDR3 contains 15 residues. CDR3 nucleotide sequence: TGCGCCAGCAGCGCCTTAGAGCGGTACACAGATACGCAGTATTTT. This gives the protein CASSALERYTDTQYF.

This clone has more than one count but fewer than ten. The chain is built from TRBV30 and TRBJ1-1, with D maybe TRBD1 (6 bases). Trimming removed 0 bases at V and 1 base at J, with 9 bases between. The CDR3 is 14 residues long. Looked up from germline, CDR1 is GTSNPN and CDR2 is SVGIG (reference sequence). The CDR3 spells CAWSVGRGNTEAFF. The CDR3 DNA reads TGTGCCTGGAGTGTGGGCAGGGGGAACACTGAAGCTTTCTTT. The full variable domain, its missing parts supplied by reference TRBV30 and TRBJ1-1, is SQTIHQWPATLVQPVGSPLSLECTVEGTSNPNLYWYRQAAGRGLQLLFYSVGIGQISSEVPQNLSASRPQDRQFILSSKKLLLSDSGFYLCAWSVGRGNTEAFFGQGTRLTVV.

Only a few counts were recorded for this clone. This rearrangement joins TRBV6-6 to TRBJ2-1, with D possibly being TRBD1 (6 bases). Germline V gene sequence: CDR1 MNHNY, CDR2 SVGAGI (reference sequence). V was trimmed by 8 bases and J by 6 bases, leaving 11 bases between them. The CDR3 extends over 12 amino acids. The CDR3 DNA is TGTGCCAGCGGATTGACAGGCAATGAGCAGTTCTTC. Translating it yields CASGLTGNEQFF.